The rows below give T cell receptor beta chains drawn from one sample of a study of T cell repertoires in cytomegalovirus infection. Using its own MiXCR run on the reads, TCRdb lists one record per CDR3 protein. The sample has about 100,000 distinct CDR3 sequences, around 40% seen once. Which antigens these TCRs recognize remains unknown. The sequences come from CD8+ T cells from cultured PBMCs, collected from culture after CMV antigen stimulation. Every receptor here comes from a human donor in good health (CMV status not recorded). Some clones in this sample may be carry-over from other donors' samples. CDR3s include the opening cysteine and the closing phenylalanine or tryptophan. A D gene is named only where the DNA matches it firmly. Size is stated for part of the rows, as once, few or many counts, or as a class when the clone is expanded.

abundance	v_gene	j_gene	d_gene	CDR3nt	CDR3aa
NA	TRBV7-6	TRBJ2-1	NA	TGTGCCAGCAGCTTAGATGGGGGACACTATAGCTCCTACAATGAGCAGTTCTTC	CASSLDGGHYSSYNEQFF
NA	TRBV27	TRBJ2-1	NA	TGTGCCAGCAGCCTAGCGCGACACAATGAGCAGTTCTTC	CASSLARHNEQFF
few	TRBV12-3/TRBV12-4	TRBJ2-3	TRBD2	TGTGCCAGCAGGACTAGCGGGGGGACAGATACGCAGTATTTT	CASRTSGGTDTQYF
NA	TRBV5-4	TRBJ2-1	NA	TGTGCCAGCAGCTCCGATTTCGATGAGCAGTTCTTC	CASSSDFDEQFF
NA	TRBV27	TRBJ2-7	NA	TGTGCCAGCAGTTTATCGATCGTGGATTGGGAAGCCTACGAGCAGTACTTC	CASSLSIVDWEAYEQYF
once	TRBV2	TRBJ1-5	NA	TGTGCCAGCAGTGAACGGGGGCAGCCCCAGCATTTT	CASSERGQPQHF
many	TRBV6-2/TRBV6-3	TRBJ1-1	NA	TGTGCCAGCAGTCTAATACAGGGGAACACTGAAGCTTTCTTT	CASSLIQGNTEAFF
once	TRBV12-3/TRBV12-4	TRBJ2-5	NA	TGTGCCAGCAGGGATGGGACAAGGCAAGAGACCCAGTACTTC	CASRDGTRQETQYF
few	TRBV7-2	TRBJ1-2	NA	TGTGCCAGCAGCGGGGGCCTGGCCTTTAACTATGGCTACACCTTC	CASSGGLAFNYGYTF
NA	TRBV7-9	TRBJ2-7	TRBD1	TGTGCCAGCAGCCCTCCGGGGACAGGGGGCGGTTACGAGCAGTACTTC	CASSPPGTGGGYEQYF
NA	TRBV30	TRBJ1-4	TRBD1	TGTGCCTGGAGCTATAGGGGACAGGGAAATGAAAAACTGTTTTTT	CAWSYRGQGNEKLFF
NA	TRBV7-9	TRBJ1-1	NA	TGTGCCATCCGAATCGGGACGACTGAAGCTTTCTTT	CAIRIGTTEAFF
few	TRBV7-2	TRBJ2-1	NA	TGTGCCAGCAGCATGACAGTCTACAATGAGCAGTTCTTC	CASSMTVYNEQFF
many	TRBV7-8	TRBJ1-4	TRBD1	TGTGCCAGCAGCTTAGCGTCGGGACAGGGGTCTGCAAAACTGTTTTTT	CASSLASGQGSAKLFF
many	TRBV11-2	TRBJ2-5	TRBD1	TGTGCCAGCAGCTTAGAGGGACAGACGTACCAAGAGACCCAGTACTTC	CASSLEGQTYQETQYF
NA	TRBV2	TRBJ2-7	TRBD1	TGTGCCAGCAGACCGACGACAGGGGCTCTCTACGAGCAGTACTTC	CASRPTTGALYEQYF
many	TRBV19	TRBJ1-2	NA	TGTGCCAGTAGTATCATGTCAGGAAATAACTATGGCTACACCTTC	CASSIMSGNNYGYTF
NA	TRBV7-8	TRBJ1-4	NA	TGTGCCAGCGGACCCGGGGGAGGTGATGAAAAACTGTTTTTT	CASGPGGGDEKLFF
few	TRBV11-1	TRBJ2-2	TRBD1	TGTGCCAGCAGCGAGAGGAGGACAGGGGTCGGGGAGCTGTTTTTT	CASSERRTGVGELFF
NA	TRBV7-9	TRBJ2-1	NA	TGTGCCAGCAGCTTAGTAGTGGTGAATGAGCAGTTCTTC	CASSLVVVNEQFF
NA	TRBV27	TRBJ1-3	NA	TGTGCCAGCAGTTTATCTCCGCTCTCTGGAAACACCATATATTTT	CASSLSPLSGNTIYF
NA	TRBV6-5	TRBJ1-5	NA	TGTGCCAGCCGCCCGGGGGGGGGGAGCAATCAGCCCCAGCATTTT	CASRPGGGSNQPQHF
many	TRBV9	TRBJ1-1	NA	TGTGCCAGCAGTCGAAGCGGGACTGAAGCTTTCTTT	CASSRSGTEAFF
many	TRBV7-6	TRBJ2-7	TRBD2	TGTGCCAGCCTAGCCTACCCTAGCGGGGGGGTCTACGAGCAGTACTTC	CASLAYPSGGVYEQYF
NA	TRBV5-1	TRBJ2-3	NA	TGCGCCAGCAGCTCCACTGACGAGACTAGCACAGATACGCAGTATTTT	CASSSTDETSTDTQYF
NA	TRBV19	TRBJ1-1	TRBD1	TGTGCCAGTAGTATAGATTTGGGCCGGGACAGGGTCGCTGAAGCTTTCTTT	CASSIDLGRDRVAEAFF
NA	TRBV19	TRBJ2-1	TRBD1	TGTGCCAGTAGTATACAGGGGGAAAAAGATGAGCAGTTCTTC	CASSIQGEKDEQFF
NA	TRBV6-5	TRBJ1-6	NA	TGTGCCAGCAGTTACTCTACGAATTCACCCCTCCACTTT	CASSYSTNSPLHF
many	TRBV7-9	TRBJ2-3	NA	TGTGCCAGCAGCTCTTCACAGGGAGCCACAGATACGCAGTATTTT	CASSSSQGATDTQYF
NA	TRBV27	TRBJ1-1	NA	TGTGCCAGCAGTTTGGGGGGGCGAAGCACTGAAGCTTTCTTT	CASSLGGRSTEAFF
NA	TRBV4-2	TRBJ1-1	NA	TGTGCCAGCAGCCAAGGGGGGTCGACAGGAACTGAAGCTTTCTTT	CASSQGGSTGTEAFF
many	TRBV7-8	TRBJ2-3	NA	TGTGCCAGCAGAGGGGGGGCCGAATTAAACACAGATACGCAGTATTTT	CASRGGAELNTDTQYF
NA	TRBV7-4	TRBJ2-7	NA	TGTGCCAGCAGCTTAGTTGCAGGGCGGGAGCAGTACTTC	CASSLVAGREQYF